A single sample is the source of the 10 T cell receptor beta chains below, sequenced in a study of lymphopenia after photon versus proton radiotherapy. Profiled with immunoSEQ multiplex PCR; TCRdb holds only in-frame clones, not every one. The sample has some 55,000 clones, about 90% seen once; the top ten hold roughly 2.3%. Sequenced material: peripheral blood, taken from a patient treated with photon-based radiotherapy. The receptor source for this set is a man aged 35-49 years with gastric cancer.

This clone was seen once. CDR3 in DNA: TGTGCCAGCAGTTCCTCTTGGGGTCCGGGCACAGATACGCAGTATTTT. Its protein product is CASSSSWGPGTDTQYF. The rearrangement links TRBV6-6 to TRBJ2-3; D gene ambiguous. This CDR3 region has 16 residues. V lost 4 bases, J lost 1 base, and 15 bases lay in between. Per the germline V gene, CDR1 is MNHNY and CDR2 is SVGAGI (reference sequence).

The chain joins TRBV5-4 to TRBJ2-5; no firm D call. The length of the CDR3 is 13 residues. Per germline, CDR1 SGHNT and CDR2 YYREEE (reference sequence). V lost 0 bases and J 5 bases, leaving 8 bases between the germline ends. The chain's CDR3 is CASSLVATETQYF. CDR3 DNA: TGTGCCAGCAGCTTGGTTGCTACTGAGACCCAGTACTTC.

The chain joins TRBV6-4 to TRBJ2-3, with 10 bases fitting TRBD2. The length of the CDR3 is 16 residues. Trimming cost V 0 bases and J 4 bases; bases outside gene matches: 4. CDR1 and CDR2 (germline): MRHNA, SNTAGT. CDR3 sequence reads: CASSDSKRGGPDTQYF. DNA for the CDR3: TGTGCCAGCAGTGACTCGAAGCGGGGGGGGCCAGATACGCAGTATTTT.

Only one count was recorded for this clone. Within the sample, other DNA sequences also encode this same CDR3. The chain couples TRBV12-5 to TRBJ2-5; D call uncertain. Trimming pared 6 bases from V and 5 bases from J, leaving 16 bases between. Germline V lookup: CDR1 LGHNT, CDR2 FRNRAP. This CDR3 has 14 amino acids. The CDR3 DNA follows: TGTGCTAGTGGCCCCCCCCTCCCCTTGGAGACCCAGTACTTC. Translation: CASGPPLPLETQYF.

Details on this clone: This sample also contains other DNA sequences that code for the same CDR3. The rearrangement joins TRBV7-9 to TRBJ1-3; D remains ambiguous. V was shortened by 10 bases and J by 0 bases, with 13 bases between the two germline ends. The CDR3 runs to 14 residues. CDR1 and CDR2 (germline): SEHNR, FQNEAQ (reference sequence). CDR3 nucleotide sequence: TGTGCCACCGGGTGGGTTAACTCTGGAAACACCATATATTTT. This sequence encodes CATGWVNSGNTIYF.

J is TRBJ2-7 and V is TRBV11-2; the match to TRBD1 covers 8 bases. CDR1 is SGHAT, CDR2 FQNNGV, per germline. The junction had 4 bases not matched to a gene; V was cut back by 5 bases and J by 1 base. The CDR3 is made up of 14 amino acids. The CDR3 DNA is TGTGCCAGCAGCCCGGGACAGGAGTCCTACGAGCAGTACTTC. The encoded protein is CASSPGQESYEQYF.

The rearrangement uses TRBV4-3 and TRBJ1-4; tentatively, D is TRBD1 (5 bases). Trimming removed 4 bases at V and 8 bases at J, with 14 bases between. This CDR3 spans 14 amino acids. CDR1 and CDR2 from the germline V gene are LGHNA and YSLEER. CDR3 bases: TGCGCCAGCAGCCCCCAGGGCGGGGTCGAAAAACTGTTTTTT. Amino acids: CASSPQGGVEKLFF.

This clone was detected only once. The genes are TRBV11-1 and TRBJ1-5; tentative D call: TRBD1 (5 bases). Germline CDR1 is SGHAT and CDR2 is FQDESV (reference sequence). CDR3 length: 15 amino acids. V was trimmed by 5 bases and J by 2 bases, leaving 13 bases between them. The CDR3 DNA follows: TGTGCCAGCAGCCCAGGGACTTCGGGCAATCAGCCCCAGCATTTT. Its protein product is CASSPGTSGNQPQHF.

The rearrangement uses TRBV2 and TRBJ2-5; D may be TRBD1 or TRBD2 (6 bases each). With 4 bases removed from V and 4 bases from J, the gap between germline ends came to 13 bases. Germline V gives CDR1 SNHLY, CDR2 FYNNEI. The CDR3 has 14 residues. The CDR3 loop is CASSGLSGAETQYF. CDR3 sequence (DNA): TGTGCCAGCAGTGGCCTTTCGGGGGCAGAGACCCAGTACTTC.

The J gene is TRBJ1-5, the V gene TRBV2; 7 nucleotides align to TRBD1. J gave up 3 bases and V 4 bases, and 3 bases lay outside the gene matches. Germline CDR1 reads SNHLY; CDR2 reads FYNNEI. The CDR3 spans 14 residues. CDR3 protein: CASSGGQANQPQHF. DNA of the CDR3: TGTGCCAGCAGTGGTGGACAGGCCAATCAGCCCCAGCATTTT.